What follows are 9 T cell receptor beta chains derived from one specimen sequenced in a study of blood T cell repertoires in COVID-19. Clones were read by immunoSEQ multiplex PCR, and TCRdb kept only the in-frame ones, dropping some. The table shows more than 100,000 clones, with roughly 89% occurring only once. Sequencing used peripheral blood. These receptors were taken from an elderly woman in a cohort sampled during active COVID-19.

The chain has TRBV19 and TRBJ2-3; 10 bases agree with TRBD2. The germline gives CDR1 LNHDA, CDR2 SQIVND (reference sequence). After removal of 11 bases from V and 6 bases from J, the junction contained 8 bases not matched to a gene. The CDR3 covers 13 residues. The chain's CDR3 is CASERGGWDTQYF. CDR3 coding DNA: TGTGCCTCGGAGCGGGGGGGCTGGGATACGCAGTATTTT.

In DNA, the CDR3 is TGCGCCAGCAGCTTGAAGATTTCGACAGGTTCGGAGACCCAGTACTTC. Translation gives CASSLKISTGSETQYF. The chain recombines TRBV5-1 with TRBJ2-5; a weak D match, TRBD1 (6 bases). The length of the CDR3 is 16 residues. Trimming stripped 1 base from V and 5 bases from J, with 18 bases between. CDR1 is SGHRS and CDR2 is YFSETQ in the germline V gene.

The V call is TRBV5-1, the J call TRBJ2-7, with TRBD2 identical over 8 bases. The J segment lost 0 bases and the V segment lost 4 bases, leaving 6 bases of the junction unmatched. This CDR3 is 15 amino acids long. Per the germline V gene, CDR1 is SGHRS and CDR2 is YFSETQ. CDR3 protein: CASSGAGGPSYEQYF. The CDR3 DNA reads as TGCGCCAGCAGCGGGGCGGGGGGCCCCTCCTACGAGCAGTACTTC.

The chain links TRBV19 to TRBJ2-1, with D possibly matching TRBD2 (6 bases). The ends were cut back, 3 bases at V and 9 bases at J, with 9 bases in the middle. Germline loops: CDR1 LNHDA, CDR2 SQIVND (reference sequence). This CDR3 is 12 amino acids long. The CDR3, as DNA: TGTGCCAGTAGTATCCGGGGAGGTGAGCAGTTCTTC. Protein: CASSIRGGEQFF.

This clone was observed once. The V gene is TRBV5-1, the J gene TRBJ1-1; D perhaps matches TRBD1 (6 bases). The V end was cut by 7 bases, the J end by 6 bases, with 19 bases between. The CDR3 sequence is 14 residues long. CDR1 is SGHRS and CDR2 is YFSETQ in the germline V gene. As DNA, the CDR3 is TGCGCCAGCCGCACCACAGGGAATGCGGCTGAAGCTTTCTTT. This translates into CASRTTGNAAEAFF.

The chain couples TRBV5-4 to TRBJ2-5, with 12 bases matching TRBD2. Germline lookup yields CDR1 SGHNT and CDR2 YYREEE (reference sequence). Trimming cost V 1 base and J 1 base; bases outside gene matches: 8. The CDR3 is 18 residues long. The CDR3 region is CASSLRTSGGRPQETQYF. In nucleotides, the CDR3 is TGTGCCAGCAGCTTGCGCACTAGCGGGGGGAGGCCCCAAGAGACCCAGTACTTC.

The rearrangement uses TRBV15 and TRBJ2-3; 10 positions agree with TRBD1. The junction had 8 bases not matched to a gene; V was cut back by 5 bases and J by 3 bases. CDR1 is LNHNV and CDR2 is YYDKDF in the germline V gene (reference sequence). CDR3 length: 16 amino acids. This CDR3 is CATSGGQGGKTDTQYF. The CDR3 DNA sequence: TGTGCCACCAGCGGCGGACAGGGGGGGAAAACAGATACGCAGTATTTT.

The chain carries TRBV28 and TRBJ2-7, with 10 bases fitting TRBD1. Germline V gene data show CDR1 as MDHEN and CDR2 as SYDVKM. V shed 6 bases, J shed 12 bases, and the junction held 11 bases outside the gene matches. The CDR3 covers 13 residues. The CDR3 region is CASRGPGQGRRYF. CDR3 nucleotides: TGTGCCAGCAGAGGACCGGGACAGGGGAGGCGGTACTTC.

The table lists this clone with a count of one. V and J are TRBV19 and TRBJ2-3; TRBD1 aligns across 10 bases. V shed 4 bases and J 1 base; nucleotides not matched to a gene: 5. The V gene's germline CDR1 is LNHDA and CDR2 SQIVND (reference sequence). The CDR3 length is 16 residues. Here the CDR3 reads CASSTSGTGGTDTQYF. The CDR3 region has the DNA TGTGCCAGTAGTACCTCCGGGACAGGGGGCACAGATACGCAGTATTTT.